This TCR beta chain was obtained from a study of T-cell reconstitution after alpha-beta-depleted transplantation in children (dated by TCRdb to the mid-2010s). Study-wide context: Using TCR repertoire profiling, the study followed T-cell immune reconstitution in a quantitative way in children after TCRalphabeta/CD19-depleted allogeneic hematopoietic cell transplantation.

Library preparation was by PCR. Sequencing was carried out with an Illumina HiSeq 2500. To normalize quantification of the TCRbeta repertoire, the TCR libraries were built with molecular barcoding that relied on unique molecular identifiers. TCRdb cleaned the public reads at Q25 with fastp, built clones with MiXCR and kept in-frame beta chains. Each CDR3 protein gets just one entry, which takes the most common genes and DNA from the rows behind it. The sample table holds approximately 190,000 distinct CDR3 sequences, of which just under 6.5% were seen once. Roughly 4.7% of the sample comes from the top ten. This clonotype has ten or more counts. Its antigen specificity is not known. Base qualities are missing; no much larger clone stands one base away. The label giving this sample's treatment or condition can be read as: allogeneic hematopoietic cell transplantation with graft depleted of TCRalphabeta T cells and CD19 B cells. TCRalphabeta/CD19-depleted allogeneic hematopoietic cell grafts were given to the transplant recipients, all of whom were children.

The germline V gene sets CDR1 to MGHRA and CDR2 to YSYEKL. V has 1 base trimmed and J has 8 bases trimmed; junction bases matching no gene number 7. Including the terminal cysteine and phenylalanine, the CDR3 comprises 15 residues. The read is trimmed to its CDR3 DNA, 45 bases read in frame from base 1. Study-level results and caveats: Over the following months the frequencies of hyperexpanded clones went down, and after one year T-cell counts and TCRbeta diversity were mostly credited to newly produced T cells. In some patients, the high TCRbeta diversity seen at day 60 was put down to recipient T cells and intrathymic progenitors that had survived conditioning. About two months after transplant, the apparently early recovery of alphabetaT-cell counts reportedly depended on just several hundred clones that had expanded rapidly and came from non-depleted graft cells.

The source was PBMCs, collected before TCRalphabeta/CD19-depleted stem cell transplant. This sequence uses TRBV4-1 and TRBJ2-1, with TRBD2 matching 8 junction bases. This receptor was obtained from a girl under three years old with combined immunodeficiency, due to receive a stem cell transplant. The bases are TGCGCCAGCAGCCAAGCGGGACTAGTAGTGGATGAGCAGTTCTTC. It encodes CASSQAGLVVDEQFF.